This is a list of T cell receptor beta chains from one sample in a study of T cell responses to AZD1222 COVID-19 vaccine. Measured with immunoSEQ multiplex PCR; TCRdb has only the in-frame clones, and not every one. This sample has about 150,000 clones; approximately 90% occur once, and the top ten carry approximately 4.7%. Material: peripheral blood, obtained on day 0 of AZD1222 vaccination. The receptor source for this set is an adult in good health. Both conserved end residues are trimmed from each CDR3. Each record gives: V gene, D gene, CDR3 protein. A D gene is named only where the DNA matches it firmly.

V: TRBV27; D: .; CDR3: ASSTRQDSGEQF
V: TRBV7-2; D: TRBD2; CDR3: ASSSPERGVYEQY
V: TRBV10-3; D: TRBD1; CDR3: ATNRRWDRGVGMNTEAF
V: TRBV28; D: .; CDR3: ASSWYPAIMNTEAF
V: TRBV11-2; D: TRBD1; CDR3: ASSLVGTGGYEQY
V: TRBV5-4; D: TRBD2; CDR3: ASSSGGTSGRGVNEQF
V: TRBV3-1/TRBV3-2; D: .; CDR3: ASSHGGGRGYEQY
V: TRBV12-5; D: TRBD1; CDR3: ASGSPRGLRNTGELF
V: TRBV7-2; D: TRBD2; CDR3: ASRRRAGVQETQY
V: TRBV11-2; D: .; CDR3: ASSLQGGRGTDTQY
V: TRBV24-1; D: TRBD1; CDR3: ATGQGGTYEQY
V: TRBV28; D: .; CDR3: ASSWSGRNTEAF
V: TRBV27; D: .; CDR3: ASSLLGGQETQY
V: TRBV3-1/TRBV3-2; D: TRBD1; CDR3: ASRGTGGKLF
V: TRBV2; D: TRBD1; CDR3: ASSRGQGYYEQY
V: TRBV28; D: .; CDR3: ASSPPPTPTLH
V: TRBV4-1; D: .; CDR3: ASSQGDARGYNEQF
V: TRBV5-6; D: TRBD1; CDR3: ASSLDRVSGANVLT
V: TRBV6-1; D: .; CDR3: ASSEAPGANSPLH
V: TRBV25-1; D: TRBD1; CDR3: ASTRQGSGNTIY
V: TRBV11-2; D: .; CDR3: ASSDGNQPQH
V: TRBV19; D: .; CDR3: ASSQTGNQPQH
V: TRBV15; D: .; CDR3: ATQSGNSPLH
V: TRBV5-8; D: .; CDR3: ASSLWTVGNQPQH
V: TRBV14; D: .; CDR3: ASSQFLSAENNEQF
V: TRBV6-5; D: .; CDR3: ATLPATNTGELF
V: TRBV28; D: .; CDR3: ASSLPKTMSAEAF
V: TRBV5-4; D: TRBD2; CDR3: ASSSGLAGVTGELF
V: TRBV19; D: .; CDR3: ASSISLYGDTQY
V: TRBV6-1; D: TRBD2; CDR3: ASSDTSGTYEQY
V: TRBV6-2/TRBV6-3; D: TRBD1; CDR3: ASSYGRGQDYGYT
V: TRBV28; D: TRBD1; CDR3: ASRPGGVYEQY
V: TRBV24-1; D: .; CDR3: ATSVGGDGYEQY
V: TRBV3-1/TRBV3-2; D: TRBD2; CDR3: ASSQRAGSTGELF
V: TRBV7-9; D: .; CDR3: ASSLESPAMDYGYT
V: TRBV28; D: .; CDR3: ASSLGGYGYT
V: TRBV5-1; D: TRBD1; CDR3: ASSPPDRVGETQY
V: TRBV29-1; D: .; CDR3: SVPRGQETQY
V: TRBV5-3; D: TRBD2; CDR3: ARSLRSPSGGRSGELF
V: TRBV5-6; D: .; CDR3: ASRGTLDSPLH
V: TRBV12-3/TRBV12-4; D: TRBD1; CDR3: ASSRQGYGYT
V: TRBV7-2; D: .; CDR3: ASSSLGRATEAF
V: TRBV2; D: TRBD1; CDR3: ASLRPDRESYNEQF
V: TRBV5-6; D: .; CDR3: ASSLTSRDTQY
V: TRBV5-1; D: TRBD2; CDR3: ASSLTSSGISYNEQF
V: TRBV7-3; D: .; CDR3: ASSLQGDTEAF